This passage covers 3 T cell receptor beta chains from one sample sequenced in a study of blood T cell repertoires in COVID-19. The assay was immunoSEQ multiplex PCR, and TCRdb's table has in-frame clones only and misses some. The sample contains around 120,000 clones, approximately 87% of which appear only once. The sequenced material came from peripheral blood. The receptors were gathered from a man between 65 and 85 years old who had recovered from COVID-19.

The V and J genes are TRBV6-1 and TRBJ1-4; TRBD1 is a possible D gene (6 bases). V lost 4 bases, J lost 2 bases, and 17 bases lay in between. CDR1 MNHNS and CDR2 SASEGT come from the germline V gene. This CDR3 comprises 17 residues. CDR3 nucleotides: TGTGCCAGCAGTGTAGGACAGCCCCTCGTCACTAATGAAAAACTGTTTTTT. This encodes CASSVGQPLVTNEKLFF.

The V and J genes are TRBV30 and TRBJ1-1; the match to TRBD1 covers 7 bases. The CDR3 totals 13 residues. Germline lookup yields CDR1 GTSNPN and CDR2 SVGIG (reference sequence). Losses at the gene ends were 2 bases for V and 10 bases for J; bases not matched to a gene: 10. The CDR3, as DNA: TGTGCCTGGAGTTGGAGACAGGGTGCCCGAGCTTTCTTT. Translated: CAWSWRQGARAFF. Filled out from reference TRBV30 and TRBJ1-1, the complete variable domain reads SQTIHQWPATLVQPVGSPLSLECTVEGTSNPNLYWYRQAAGRGLQLLFYSVGIGQISSEVPQNLSASRPQDRQFILSSKKLLLSDSGFYLCAWSWRQGARAFFGQGTRLTVV.

This sequence joins TRBV30 and TRBJ1-1; the D gene is possibly TRBD1 (5 bases). V was pared by 0 bases and J by 4 bases, with 12 bases between. The CDR3 loop spans 14 amino acids. Germline V gives CDR1 GTSNPN, CDR2 SVGIG (reference sequence). The CDR3 region is CAWSVGVGGTEAFF. The CDR3 region has the DNA TGTGCCTGGAGTGTAGGCGTGGGGGGCACTGAAGCTTTCTTT.